The rows below give T cell receptor beta chains drawn from one sample of a study of cytomegalovirus exposure and HLA in healthy donors. Clones were read by immunoSEQ multiplex PCR, and TCRdb kept only the in-frame ones, dropping some. Among 150,000 to 200,000 clones listed, approximately 81% were seen once. The sample consisted of PBMCs. Source of these receptors: a man younger than 30 in good health and CMV-seropositive. The CDR3 runs from the conserved cysteine through the conserved F or W. D genes are given only for firm matches. Size tells how often a clone was seen (once, few, many) or the class of an expanded clone, and some rows leave it out.

v_call: TRBV2; d_call: NA; j_call: TRBJ2-2; clone_size: NA; cdr3_nt: TGTGCCATCGCGAACACCGGGGAGCTGTTTTTT; cdr3_aa: CAIANTGELFF
v_call: TRBV28; d_call: NA; j_call: TRBJ2-7; clone_size: NA; cdr3_nt: TGTGCCAGCAGTCCGACCTCGCGCGGGGACTACGAGCAGTACTTC; cdr3_aa: CASSPTSRGDYEQYF
v_call: TRBV19; d_call: NA; j_call: TRBJ2-7; clone_size: once; cdr3_nt: TGTGCCAGTAGTATGAACAACTACGAGCAGTACTTC; cdr3_aa: CASSMNNYEQYF
v_call: TRBV18; d_call: TRBD1; j_call: TRBJ1-5; clone_size: NA; cdr3_nt: TGTGCCAGCTCACCCCCTGGGGGGACAGACAATCAGCCCCAGCATTTT; cdr3_aa: CASSPPGGTDNQPQHF
v_call: TRBV7-3; d_call: NA; j_call: TRBJ2-5; clone_size: NA; cdr3_nt: TGTGCCAGCAGCTCAAGGAGTTTAGAGACCCAGTACTTC; cdr3_aa: CASSSRSLETQYF
v_call: TRBV5-1; d_call: NA; j_call: TRBJ2-5; clone_size: NA; cdr3_nt: TGCGCCAGCAGCTTGGATTCGCAAGAGACCCAGTACTTC; cdr3_aa: CASSLDSQETQYF
v_call: TRBV21-1; d_call: NA; j_call: TRBJ2-7; clone_size: NA; cdr3_nt: TGTGCCAGCGGGAGACTAGATCTAGACGAGCAGTACTTC; cdr3_aa: CASGRLDLDEQYF
v_call: TRBV7-9; d_call: NA; j_call: TRBJ1-2; clone_size: NA; cdr3_nt: TGTGCCAGCAGCTTATCAGCTAACTATGGCTACACCTTC; cdr3_aa: CASSLSANYGYTF
v_call: TRBV13; d_call: TRBD1; j_call: TRBJ2-6; clone_size: NA; cdr3_nt: TGTGCCAGCAGCCCGACAGGGGATACGGCGGGGGCCAACGTCCTGACTTTC; cdr3_aa: CASSPTGDTAGANVLTF
v_call: TRBV6-6; d_call: NA; j_call: TRBJ1-4; clone_size: NA; cdr3_nt: TGTGCCAGCAGTTACTCGGCACAGGCTAATGAAAAACTGTTTTTT; cdr3_aa: CASSYSAQANEKLFF
v_call: TRBV30; d_call: TRBD2; j_call: TRBJ2-7; clone_size: NA; cdr3_nt: TGTGCCTGGAGCCCCAGCGGGGTCGACGAGCAGTACTTC; cdr3_aa: CAWSPSGVDEQYF
v_call: TRBV28; d_call: TRBD1; j_call: TRBJ2-1; clone_size: NA; cdr3_nt: TGTGCCATCACCCCCGGGACAGCAACCTACAATGAGCAGTTCTTC; cdr3_aa: CAITPGTATYNEQFF
v_call: TRBV6-5; d_call: TRBD2; j_call: TRBJ2-7; clone_size: NA; cdr3_nt: TGTGCCAGCAGTTCCCGCGGGGGGGCCTACGAGCAGTACTTC; cdr3_aa: CASSSRGGAYEQYF
v_call: TRBV5-6; d_call: TRBD1; j_call: TRBJ2-7; clone_size: once; cdr3_nt: TGTGCCAGCAGGTGGGGGTCACAGGGGCGGCCGTTCGAGCAGTACTTC; cdr3_aa: CASRWGSQGRPFEQYF
v_call: TRBV6-5; d_call: TRBD1; j_call: TRBJ1-1; clone_size: NA; cdr3_nt: TGTGCCAGCATCGGGACAGGAACCCCTGAAGCTTTCTTT; cdr3_aa: CASIGTGTPEAFF
v_call: TRBV7-3; d_call: NA; j_call: TRBJ2-7; clone_size: NA; cdr3_nt: TGTGCCAGCAGCTCCTCTGACAACTCCTACGAGCAGTACTTC; cdr3_aa: CASSSSDNSYEQYF
v_call: TRBV6-5; d_call: TRBD1; j_call: TRBJ2-5; clone_size: NA; cdr3_nt: TGTGCCAGCAAAATACAGGGGGCAGGTGAGACCCAGTACTTC; cdr3_aa: CASKIQGAGETQYF
v_call: TRBV6-1; d_call: NA; j_call: TRBJ2-7; clone_size: NA; cdr3_nt: TGTGCCAGCAGTGACGCAGGAAAAGGCTCCTACGAGCAGTACTTC; cdr3_aa: CASSDAGKGSYEQYF
v_call: TRBV4-1; d_call: NA; j_call: TRBJ2-7; clone_size: few; cdr3_nt: TGCGCCAGCAGCCAAGCTCCGGGGTTAACGGGCGAGCAGTACTTC; cdr3_aa: CASSQAPGLTGEQYF
v_call: TRBV5-5; d_call: NA; j_call: TRBJ1-2; clone_size: NA; cdr3_nt: TGTGCCAGCAGCTTGGGGCAGGATGGCTACACCTTC; cdr3_aa: CASSLGQDGYTF
v_call: TRBV9; d_call: TRBD1; j_call: TRBJ1-3; clone_size: NA; cdr3_nt: TGTGCCAGCAGCGTAGGGGGGACAGATGGAAACACCATATATTTT; cdr3_aa: CASSVGGTDGNTIYF
v_call: TRBV28; d_call: NA; j_call: TRBJ1-2; clone_size: NA; cdr3_nt: TGTGCCAGCAGTTTATGGGCAGGGGACTATGGCTACACCTTC; cdr3_aa: CASSLWAGDYGYTF
v_call: TRBV4-2; d_call: TRBD2; j_call: TRBJ2-7; clone_size: NA; cdr3_nt: TGTGCCAGCAGCCACGACCTCTTGGGGGGGACCTACGAGCAGTACTTC; cdr3_aa: CASSHDLLGGTYEQYF
v_call: TRBV30; d_call: TRBD2; j_call: TRBJ2-3; clone_size: NA; cdr3_nt: TGTGCCTCAGGGGCGGGAGGGACAGATACGCAGTATTTT; cdr3_aa: CASGAGGTDTQYF
v_call: TRBV11-3; d_call: NA; j_call: TRBJ1-1; clone_size: once; cdr3_nt: TGTGCCAGCAGCCCCGTGTCTAAGGGGGGGACTGAAGCTTTCTTT; cdr3_aa: CASSPVSKGGTEAFF
v_call: TRBV6-5; d_call: NA; j_call: TRBJ2-2; clone_size: NA; cdr3_nt: TGTGCCACCCGTAGGGGCTTGGGGGAGCTGTTTTTT; cdr3_aa: CATRRGLGELFF
v_call: TRBV2; d_call: NA; j_call: TRBJ2-1; clone_size: NA; cdr3_nt: TGTGCCAGCCGCCTGAGCTCCTACAATGAGCAGTTCTTC; cdr3_aa: CASRLSSYNEQFF
v_call: TRBV7-9; d_call: NA; j_call: TRBJ2-2; clone_size: NA; cdr3_nt: TGTGCCAGCAGCCTAAGCGGGCTCTCGGGAACCGGGGAGCTGTTTTTT; cdr3_aa: CASSLSGLSGTGELFF
v_call: TRBV15; d_call: NA; j_call: TRBJ2-2; clone_size: NA; cdr3_nt: TGTGCCACCAGAAGGGGCCGGCAGGAGAACACCGGGGAGCTGTTTTTT; cdr3_aa: CATRRGRQENTGELFF